The present T cell receptor beta chain was sequenced within a study of blood T cell repertoires in COVID-19. Germline CDR1 is SGHTA and CDR2 is FQGNSA. Trimming took off 5 bases at V and 8 bases at J, with 18 bases between the two ends. The CDR3 sequence is 14 residues long. Produced via immunoSEQ multiplex PCR; TCRdb's table is partial and in-frame only. This table has hundreds of thousands of clones, 83% appearing once. The TCR was taken from a middle-aged woman with active or convalescent COVID-19. The sequencing input was peripheral blood. The V gene is TRBV7-2, the J gene TRBJ1-2, with D tentatively TRBD1 (5 bases). The CDR3 spells CASSLLLGEAGYTF. The CDR3 nucleotides are TGTGCCAGCAGCCTCCTGTTAGGGGAGGCAGGCTACACCTTC. The full variable domain, rest sourced from reference TRBV7-2 and TRBJ1-2, is GAGVSQSPSNKVTEKGKDVELRCDPISGHTALYWYRQSLGQGLEFLIYFQGNSAPDKSGLPSDRFSAERTGGSVSTLTIQRTQQEDSAVYLCASSLLLGEAGYTFGSGTRLTVV.